The present TCR beta chain was sequenced within a study of T cell repertoires in cytomegalovirus infection. General study findings and limits: Frequencies of public TCR beta families were cumulated, and this identified carriers of CMV plus the relevant HLA.

In TCRdb, the reads were re-called with MiXCR into one record per CDR3 protein. The sample consists of some 600,000 distinct CDR3 sequences, approximately 24% of them appearing once. CDR1 and CDR2 (germline): SGHVS, FNYEAQ. The CDR3 is 13 amino acids. Trimming stripped 11 bases from V and 4 bases from J, with 17 bases between. Note on this clonotype: The antigen is unknown.

V is TRBV7-6 and J is TRBJ1-2; D is possibly TRBD1 (6 bases). Sequencing input: CD8+ T cells from PBMCs. The sequence was collected from a human donor in good health (CMV status not recorded). Some clones in this sample may be carry-over from other donors' samples. CDR3 protein: CAFRGYGGYGYTF. Written as DNA, the CDR3 is TGTGCCTTCAGGGGTTATGGAGGCTATGGCTACACCTTC. The whole variable domain, remainder taken from reference TRBV7-6 and TRBJ1-2, is GAGVSQSPRYKVTKRGQDVALRCDPISGHVSLYWYRQALGQGPEFLTYFNYEAQQDKSGLPNDRFSAERPEGSISTLTIQRTEQRDSAMYRCAFRGYGGYGYTFGSGTRLTVV.